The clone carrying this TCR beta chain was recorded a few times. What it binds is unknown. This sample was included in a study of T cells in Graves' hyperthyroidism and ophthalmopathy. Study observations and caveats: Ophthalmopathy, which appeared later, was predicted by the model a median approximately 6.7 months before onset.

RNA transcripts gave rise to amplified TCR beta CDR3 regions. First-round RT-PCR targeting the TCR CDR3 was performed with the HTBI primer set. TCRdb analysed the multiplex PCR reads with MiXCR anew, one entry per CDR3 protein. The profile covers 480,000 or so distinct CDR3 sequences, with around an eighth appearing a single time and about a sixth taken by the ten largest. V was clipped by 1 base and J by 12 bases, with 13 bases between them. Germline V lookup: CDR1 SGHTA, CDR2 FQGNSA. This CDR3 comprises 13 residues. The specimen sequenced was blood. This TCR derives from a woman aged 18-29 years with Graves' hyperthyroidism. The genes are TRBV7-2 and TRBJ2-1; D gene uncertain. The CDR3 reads CASSLGPPRRQFF. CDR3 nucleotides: TGTGCCAGCAGCTTAGGTCCCCCGCGACGGCAGTTCTTC.